The 18 T cell receptor beta chains presented below share a single source sample, sequenced in a study of T cell responses to AZD1222 COVID-19 vaccine. Profiled with immunoSEQ multiplex PCR; TCRdb holds only in-frame clones, not every one. This table has 150,000 to 200,000 clones, roughly 88% appearing once. Sample: peripheral blood, taken 28 days after the second AZD1222 dose. These receptors all stem from an adult who received the AZD1222 COVID-19 vaccine.

The chain joins TRBV6-5 to TRBJ2-3; 9 bases map to TRBD2. The CDR3 is 12 amino acids. Germline values: CDR1 MNHEY, CDR2 SVGAGI. V gave up 10 bases and J gave up 11 bases; unmatched junction bases: 10. This CDR3 reads CATYHGGGVQYF. CDR3 in DNA: TGTGCCACCTACCATGGCGGGGGGGTGCAGTATTTT.

The chain carries TRBV27 and TRBJ2-1; tentatively, D is TRBD2 (6 bases). CDR1 and CDR2 (germline): MNHEY, SMNVEV (reference sequence). V lost 7 bases, J lost 9 bases, and 19 bases lay in between. This CDR3 is built from 14 residues. CDR3 sequence (DNA): TGTGCCAGCACTAAGACAGTCAAGGAGGGTGAGCAGTTCTTC. Translated, it gives CASTKTVKEGEQFF.

This clone has more than one count but fewer than ten. This chain joins TRBV5-1 and TRBJ2-1; TRBD2 aligns across 9 bases. V lost 5 bases to trimming and J lost 8 bases; unmatched junction nucleotides: 8. The CDR3 has 14 residues. Germline values: CDR1 SGHRS, CDR2 YFSETQ. CDR3 in DNA: TGCGCCAGCAGTGATTCTAGCGGGGCCGATGAGCAGTTCTTC. It is translated as CASSDSSGADEQFF.

The chain couples TRBV28 to TRBJ2-1, with D maybe TRBD2 (6 bases). This CDR3 spans 16 amino acids. Germline V gives CDR1 MDHEN, CDR2 SYDVKM. Between the trimmed V and J ends, which lost 4 bases and 0 bases, there was a span of 13 bases. The CDR3 is CASSSPVGGSYNEQFF. The CDR3 DNA reads TGTGCCAGCAGTTCCCCAGTGGGGGGCTCCTACAATGAGCAGTTCTTC.

This clone was detected only a few times. The chain links TRBV5-5 to TRBJ2-7, with a weak D call TRBD1 (5 bases). V shed 0 bases and J shed 4 bases, with 11 bases lying between them. The CDR3 spans 14 residues. Germline-derived CDR1 and CDR2 are SGHKS and YYEKEE (reference sequence). CDR3 sequence (DNA): TGTGCCAGCAGCTTGGGGGCAGGGCTGTACGAGCAGTACTTC. This translates into CASSLGAGLYEQYF.

The rearrangement uses TRBV28 and TRBJ2-1; TRBD2 agrees at 8 bases. V was clipped by 3 bases and J by 6 bases; unmatched bases: 16. Germline values: CDR1 MDHEN, CDR2 SYDVKM. CDR3 length equals 18 residues. The CDR3 loop is CASSFFSWRGAKINEQFF. The CDR3 DNA sequence: TGTGCCAGCAGTTTTTTTTCTTGGCGGGGGGCCAAGATCAATGAGCAGTTCTTC.

The rearrangement joins TRBV11-2 to TRBJ1-5; TRBD1 agrees at 7 bases. Germline V gives CDR1 SGHAT, CDR2 FQNNGV. The CDR3 has 17 residues. J lost 6 bases, V lost 1 base, and 12 bases had no gene match. The CDR3 sequence is CASSLVQKGGLGQPQHF. The DNA for the CDR3 is TGTGCCAGCAGCTTAGTCCAAAAAGGGGGCTTAGGTCAGCCCCAGCATTTT.

The V gene is TRBV3-1 (or the pseudogene TRBV3-2), the J gene TRBJ1-3; tentative D call: TRBD1 (5 bases). CDR3 length equals 17 residues. The germline gives CDR1 LGHDT, CDR2 YNNKEL (reference sequence). The germline V and J ends were trimmed by 0 bases and 0 bases, with 12 bases remaining between them. The CDR3 here is CASSQDWSGTSGNTIYF. Written as DNA, the CDR3 is TGTGCCAGCAGCCAAGATTGGTCGGGGACCTCTGGAAACACCATATATTTT.

The rearrangement joins TRBV18 to TRBJ1-5; tentatively, D is TRBD1 (6 bases). V was pared by 3 bases and J by 7 bases, with 22 bases between. Per the germline V gene, CDR1 is KGHSH and CDR2 is LQKENI. This CDR3 spans 17 amino acids. The CDR3 nucleotides are TGTGCCAGCTCACCCCTCGGTTCTGGGGGCAAAGGGCAGCCCCAGCATTTT. Its protein product is CASSPLGSGGKGQPQHF. The whole variable domain, filled in from reference TRBV18 and TRBJ1-5, reads NAGVMQNPRHLVRRRGQEARLRCSPMKGHSHVYWYRQLPEEGLKFMVYLQKENIIDESGMPKERFSAEFPKEGPSILRIQQVVRGDSAAYFCASSPLGSGGKGQPQHFGDGTRLSIL.

CDR3 region: CASSLDNRGGAFF. The CDR3, as DNA: TGTGCCAGCAGTTTAGACAACCGGGGTGGAGCTTTCTTT. The V gene is TRBV12-3 or TRBV12-4, the J gene TRBJ1-1; D ambiguous. The V gene lost 1 base and the J gene lost 10 bases, with 13 bases spanning the gap. This CDR3 contains 13 residues.

J is TRBJ2-1 and V is TRBV7-9, with no clear D. This CDR3 has 18 amino acids. Looked up from germline, CDR1 is SEHNR and CDR2 is FQNEAQ (reference sequence). V lost 0 bases, J lost 8 bases, and 23 bases lay in between. This CDR3 is CASSLARSAIPVLDEQFF. The DNA for the CDR3 is TGTGCCAGCAGCTTAGCGCGATCGGCGATCCCTGTTCTCGATGAGCAGTTCTTC.

This clone was seen a handful of times. The J gene is TRBJ2-1, the V gene TRBV29-1; no clear D. V lost 4 bases to trimming and J lost 7 bases, with 14 bases between them. Germline V CDR1 and CDR2: SQVTM, ANQGSEA. The CDR3 is 13 residues long. The CDR3 DNA follows: TGCAGCGTTGGGGCTGCCGCAGAGAATGAGCAGTTCTTC. It yields the protein CSVGAAAENEQFF.

V usage is TRBV10-3 and J usage is TRBJ2-2; 9 bases match TRBD1. The CDR3 contains 14 residues. V shed 6 bases, J shed 5 bases, and the junction held 4 bases outside the gene matches. Germline V CDR1 and CDR2: ENHRY, SYGVKD. CDR3 coding DNA: TGTGCCATCAGGACAGGGGGTGGTACCGGGGAGCTGTTTTTT. As protein: CAIRTGGGTGELFF.

This chain links TRBV5-1 with TRBJ2-7; possible D gene TRBD1, 6 bases. Trimming took off 4 bases at V and 1 base at J, with 12 bases between the two ends. This CDR3 has 14 residues. In germline, CDR1 is SGHRS, CDR2 YFSETQ. In nucleotides, the CDR3 is TGCGCCAGCAGCCTTCACAGGGCATCCTACGAGCAGTACTTC. This translates into CASSLHRASYEQYF.

The CDR3 sequence is CASSGAGTANGIQYF. CDR3 nucleotides: TGTGCCAGCAGTGGGGCCGGGACAGCTAACGGCATTCAGTACTTC. The rearrangement joins TRBV25-1 to TRBJ2-4, with TRBD1 identical over 7 bases. The V gene's germline CDR1 is MGHDK and CDR2 SYGVNS. The CDR3 runs to 15 residues. J was trimmed by 9 bases and V by 4 bases; bases with no gene match: 12.

The chain couples TRBV30 to TRBJ2-7, with 7 bases that match TRBD1. With 2 bases clipped from V and 3 bases from J, the junction kept 1 base outside the gene matches. The germline gives CDR1 GTSNPN, CDR2 SVGIG (reference sequence). This CDR3 has 12 amino acids. In nucleotides, the CDR3 is TGTGCCTGGAGTAACAGGGGCTACGAGCAGTACTTC. The encoded protein is CAWSNRGYEQYF.

The chain carries TRBV6-1 and TRBJ1-1; 7 positions agree with TRBD1. Germline-derived CDR1 and CDR2 are MNHNS and SASEGT. The V segment lost 2 bases and the J segment 4 bases; nucleotides outside the gene matches: 16. The CDR3 totals 18 residues. The CDR3 loop is CASSEMGLTRQGGTEAFF. CDR3 coding DNA: TGTGCCAGCAGTGAAATGGGTCTCACACGACAGGGTGGCACTGAAGCTTTCTTT.

The rearrangement links TRBV5-8 to TRBJ1-2; D is undetermined. Per the germline V gene, CDR1 is SGHTS and CDR2 is YDEGEE. The CDR3 loop spans 12 amino acids. Trimming removed 4 bases at V and 4 bases at J, with 8 bases between. The CDR3 region is CASSPRTYGYTF. As DNA, the CDR3 is TGTGCCAGCAGCCCGAGGACCTATGGCTACACCTTC.